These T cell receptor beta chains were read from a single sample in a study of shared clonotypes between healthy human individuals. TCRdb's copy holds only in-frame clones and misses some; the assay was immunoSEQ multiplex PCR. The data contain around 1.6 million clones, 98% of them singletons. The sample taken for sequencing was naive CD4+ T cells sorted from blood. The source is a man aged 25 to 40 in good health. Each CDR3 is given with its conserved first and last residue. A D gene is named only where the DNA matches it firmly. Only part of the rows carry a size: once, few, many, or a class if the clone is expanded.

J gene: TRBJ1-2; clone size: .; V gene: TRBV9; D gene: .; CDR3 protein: CASSVGTDYGYTF; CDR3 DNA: TGTGCCAGCAGCGTAGGGACAGACTATGGCTACACCTTC
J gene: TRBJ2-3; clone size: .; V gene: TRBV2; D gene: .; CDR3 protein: CASMRTGLTDTQYF; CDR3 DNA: TGTGCCAGCATGAGAACAGGATTAACAGATACGCAGTATTTT
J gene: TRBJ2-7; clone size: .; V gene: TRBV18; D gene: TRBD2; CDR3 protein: CASSPKAGVGEQYF; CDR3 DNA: TGTGCCAGCTCACCTAAAGCGGGAGTCGGCGAGCAGTACTTC
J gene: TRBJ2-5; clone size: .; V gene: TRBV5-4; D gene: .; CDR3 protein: CASNVWGAETQYF; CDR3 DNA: TGTGCCAGCAACGTGTGGGGGGCAGAGACCCAGTACTTC
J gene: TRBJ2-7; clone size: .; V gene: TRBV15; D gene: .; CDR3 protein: CATSRFADRGAREQYF; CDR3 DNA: TGTGCCACCAGCAGGTTTGCCGACAGAGGTGCGAGAGAGCAGTACTTC
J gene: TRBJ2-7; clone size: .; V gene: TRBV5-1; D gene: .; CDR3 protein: CASSSMTVSYEQYF; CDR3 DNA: TGCGCCAGCAGCTCTATGACAGTCTCCTACGAGCAGTACTTC
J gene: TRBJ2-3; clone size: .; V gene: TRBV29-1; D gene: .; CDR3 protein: CSVDGVDGTDTQYF; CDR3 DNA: TGCAGCGTTGACGGGGTTGACGGCACAGATACGCAGTATTTT
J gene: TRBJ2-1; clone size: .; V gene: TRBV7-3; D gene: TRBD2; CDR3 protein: CASSETSGNYNEQFF; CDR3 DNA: TGTGCCAGCAGCGAGACTAGCGGGAACTACAATGAGCAGTTCTTC
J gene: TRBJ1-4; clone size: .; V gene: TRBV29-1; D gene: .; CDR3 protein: CSVSGVFNEKLFF; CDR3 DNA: TGCAGCGTCTCAGGGGTTTTTAATGAAAAACTGTTTTTT
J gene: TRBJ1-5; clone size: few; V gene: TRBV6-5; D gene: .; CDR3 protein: CASSPRDEEPQHF; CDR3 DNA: TGTGCCAGCAGTCCCAGGGATGAGGAGCCCCAGCATTTT
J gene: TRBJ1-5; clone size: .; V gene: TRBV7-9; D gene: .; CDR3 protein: CASSLAQAGNQPQHF; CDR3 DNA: TGTGCCAGCAGCTTAGCACAGGCTGGCAATCAGCCCCAGCATTTT
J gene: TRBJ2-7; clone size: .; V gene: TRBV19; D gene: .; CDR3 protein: CASSIDRAYYEQYF; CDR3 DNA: TGTGCCAGTAGTATAGACAGGGCCTACTACGAGCAGTACTTC
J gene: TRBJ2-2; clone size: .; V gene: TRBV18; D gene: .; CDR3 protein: CASSTDLTGELFF; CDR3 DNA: TGTGCCAGCTCAACGGACCTGACCGGGGAGCTGTTTTTT
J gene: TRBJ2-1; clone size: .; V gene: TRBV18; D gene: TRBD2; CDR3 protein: CASSPKGSGRVYNEQFF; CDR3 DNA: TGTGCCAGCTCACCAAAAGGTAGCGGGAGGGTCTACAATGAGCAGTTCTTC
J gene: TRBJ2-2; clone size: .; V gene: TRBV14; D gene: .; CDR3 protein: CASRLTLYGELFF; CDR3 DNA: TGTGCCAGCAGACTGACACTTTACGGGGAGCTGTTTTTT
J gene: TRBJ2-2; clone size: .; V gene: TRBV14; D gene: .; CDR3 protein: CASSLLRGRILNTGELFF; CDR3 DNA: TGTGCCAGCAGCCTATTAAGGGGGAGGATACTGAACACCGGGGAGCTGTTTTTT
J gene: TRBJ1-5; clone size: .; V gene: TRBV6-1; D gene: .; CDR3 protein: CASSEMGHPNQPQHF; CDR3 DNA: TGTGCCAGCAGTGAAATGGGACACCCCAATCAGCCCCAGCATTTT
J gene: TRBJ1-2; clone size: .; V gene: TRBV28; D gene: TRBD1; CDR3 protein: CASSPDRVYGYTF; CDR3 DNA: TGTGCCAGCAGCCCGGACAGGGTCTATGGCTACACCTTC
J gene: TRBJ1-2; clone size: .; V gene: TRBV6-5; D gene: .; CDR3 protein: CASSYSAGSNYGYTF; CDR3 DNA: TGTGCCAGCAGTTACTCGGCAGGATCCAACTATGGCTACACCTTC
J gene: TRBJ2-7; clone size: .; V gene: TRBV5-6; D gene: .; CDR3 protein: CASSRDTHEQYF; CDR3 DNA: TGTGCCAGCAGCCGGGACACCCACGAGCAGTACTTC
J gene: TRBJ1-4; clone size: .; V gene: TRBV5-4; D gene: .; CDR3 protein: CASSLDRANEKLFF; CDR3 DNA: TGTGCCAGCAGCTTGGACAGGGCTAATGAAAAACTGTTTTTT
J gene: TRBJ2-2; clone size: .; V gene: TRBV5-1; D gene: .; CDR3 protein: CASSYVRGTGELFF; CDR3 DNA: TGCGCCAGCAGCTACGTCAGGGGAACCGGGGAGCTGTTTTTT
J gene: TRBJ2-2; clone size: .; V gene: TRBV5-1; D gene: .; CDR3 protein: CASSATDTNTGELFF; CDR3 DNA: TGCGCCAGCAGCGCAACGGACACCAACACCGGGGAGCTGTTTTTT
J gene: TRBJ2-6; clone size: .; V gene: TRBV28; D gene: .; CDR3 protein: CASSSSRGTTSGANVLTF; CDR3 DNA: TGTGCCAGCAGCTCCAGCCGCGGGACCACCTCTGGGGCCAACGTCCTGACTTTC
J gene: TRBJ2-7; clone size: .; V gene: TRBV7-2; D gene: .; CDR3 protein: CASSLIPGSAGTFYEQYF; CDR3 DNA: TGTGCCAGCAGCTTAATCCCAGGATCAGCGGGCACATTCTACGAGCAGTACTTC
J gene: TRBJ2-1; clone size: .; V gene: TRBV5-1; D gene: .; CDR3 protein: CASSLVRLAKGREQFF; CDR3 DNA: TGCGCCAGCAGCTTGGTGCGGCTAGCGAAAGGCAGGGAGCAGTTCTTC
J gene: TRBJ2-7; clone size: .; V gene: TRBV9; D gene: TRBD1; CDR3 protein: CASSVALRGQGNEGYRYEQYF; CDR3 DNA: TGTGCCAGCAGCGTAGCCTTGAGGGGACAGGGGAACGAAGGCTACCGCTACGAGCAGTACTTC
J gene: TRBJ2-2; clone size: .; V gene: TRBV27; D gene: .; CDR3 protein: CASSLSLGGSTGELFF; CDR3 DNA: TGTGCCAGCAGTTTATCCTTGGGGGGATCCACCGGGGAGCTGTTTTTT
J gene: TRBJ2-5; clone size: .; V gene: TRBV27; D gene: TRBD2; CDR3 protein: CASSYALAGVVETQYF; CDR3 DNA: TGTGCCAGCAGTTACGCCCTGGCGGGAGTGGTAGAGACCCAGTACTTC
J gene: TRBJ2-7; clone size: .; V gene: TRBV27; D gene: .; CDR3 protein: CASSPAYEQYF; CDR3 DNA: TGTGCCAGCAGTCCCGCCTACGAGCAGTACTTC
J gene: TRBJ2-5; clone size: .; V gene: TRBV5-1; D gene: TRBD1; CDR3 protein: CASSVWGQPQETQYF; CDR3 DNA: TGCGCCAGCAGCGTCTGGGGACAGCCTCAAGAGACCCAGTACTTC
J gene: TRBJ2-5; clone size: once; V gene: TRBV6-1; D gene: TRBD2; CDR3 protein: CASSPLAGGRETQYF; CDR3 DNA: TGTGCCAGCAGTCCCCTGGCGGGAGGCAGGGAGACCCAGTACTTC
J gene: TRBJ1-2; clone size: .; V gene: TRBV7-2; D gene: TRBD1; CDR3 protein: CASTRGGARGYTF; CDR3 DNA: TGTGCCAGCACCAGGGGGGGAGCACGAGGCTACACCTTC
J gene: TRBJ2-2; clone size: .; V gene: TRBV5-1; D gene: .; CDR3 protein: CASSGTGFGELFF; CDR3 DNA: TGCGCCAGCAGCGGAACAGGGTTCGGGGAGCTGTTTTTT
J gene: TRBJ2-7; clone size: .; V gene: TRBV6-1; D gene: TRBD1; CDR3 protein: CASSEGRDRISSYEQYF; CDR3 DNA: TGTGCCAGCAGTGAGGGGCGGGACAGGATCTCCTCCTACGAGCAGTACTTC
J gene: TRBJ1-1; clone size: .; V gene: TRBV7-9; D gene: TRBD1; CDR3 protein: CASSQGGTLREAFF; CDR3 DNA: TGTGCCAGCAGCCAGGGGGGGACTCTCCGTGAAGCTTTCTTT
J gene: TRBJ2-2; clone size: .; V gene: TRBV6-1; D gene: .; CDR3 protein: CASSEALFHELFF; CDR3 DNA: TGTGCCAGCAGTGAAGCTCTATTTCATGAGCTGTTTTTT
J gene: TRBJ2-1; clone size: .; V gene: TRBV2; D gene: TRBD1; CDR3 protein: CASSSGTVGRRNEQFF; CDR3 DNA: TGTGCCAGCAGTTCAGGGACAGTCGGTCGTCGCAATGAGCAGTTCTTC
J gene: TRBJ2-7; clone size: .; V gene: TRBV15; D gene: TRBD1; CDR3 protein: CATSTGKTGDPRFYEQYF; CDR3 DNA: TGTGCCACCAGCACCGGAAAGACAGGGGACCCCCGGTTCTACGAGCAGTACTTC
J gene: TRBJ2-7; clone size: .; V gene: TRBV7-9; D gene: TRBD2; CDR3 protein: CASSQLAGGPYEQYF; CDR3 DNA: TGTGCCAGCAGCCAACTAGCGGGAGGACCCTACGAGCAGTACTTC
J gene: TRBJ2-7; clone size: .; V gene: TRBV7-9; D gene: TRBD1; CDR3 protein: CASSLGTGPIYEQYF; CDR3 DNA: TGTGCCAGCAGCTTAGGGACAGGGCCCATCTACGAGCAGTACTTC
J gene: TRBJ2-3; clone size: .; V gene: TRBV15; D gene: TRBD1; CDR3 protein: CATSRDWDRDTDTQYF; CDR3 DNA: TGTGCCACCAGCAGAGATTGGGACAGGGACACAGATACGCAGTATTTT
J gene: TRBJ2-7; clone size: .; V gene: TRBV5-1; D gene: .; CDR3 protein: CASSGGGTMSYEQYF; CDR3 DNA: TGCGCCAGCAGCGGGGGAGGGACAATGTCCTACGAGCAGTACTTC
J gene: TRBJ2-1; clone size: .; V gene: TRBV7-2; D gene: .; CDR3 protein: CASSLDGRPYNEQFF; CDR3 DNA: TGTGCCAGCAGCTTAGATGGGAGGCCCTACAATGAGCAGTTCTTC
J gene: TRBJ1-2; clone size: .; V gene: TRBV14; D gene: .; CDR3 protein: CASMHLYGYTF; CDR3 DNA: TGTGCCAGCATGCATCTCTATGGCTACACCTTC
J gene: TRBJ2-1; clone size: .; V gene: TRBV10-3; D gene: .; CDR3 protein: CAISESVEMGNEQFF; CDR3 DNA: TGTGCCATCAGTGAGTCTGTTGAAATGGGGAATGAGCAGTTCTTC
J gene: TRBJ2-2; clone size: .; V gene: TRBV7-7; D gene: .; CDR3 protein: CASSLRITGELFF; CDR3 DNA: TGTGCCAGCAGCTTAAGGATCACCGGGGAGCTGTTTTTT
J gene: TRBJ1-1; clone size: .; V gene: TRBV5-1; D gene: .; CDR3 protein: CASSSGVMNTEAFF; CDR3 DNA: TGCGCCAGCAGCAGCGGGGTAATGAACACTGAAGCTTTCTTT
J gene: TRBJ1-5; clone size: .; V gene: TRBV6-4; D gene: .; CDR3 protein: CASSENYRTPQHF; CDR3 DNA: TGTGCCAGCAGTGAAAATTATCGGACGCCCCAGCATTTT
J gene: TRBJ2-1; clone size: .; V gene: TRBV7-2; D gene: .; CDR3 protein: CASSLESEGSEQFF; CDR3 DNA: TGTGCCAGCAGCTTAGAGTCCGAGGGTAGCGAGCAGTTCTTC
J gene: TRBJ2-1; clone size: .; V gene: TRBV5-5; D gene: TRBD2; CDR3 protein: CASSQHVTSGSIYEQFF; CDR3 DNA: TGTGCCAGCAGCCAACACGTCACTAGCGGGAGTATCTATGAGCAGTTCTTC
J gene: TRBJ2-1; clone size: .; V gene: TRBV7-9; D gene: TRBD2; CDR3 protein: CASSSSGSIAYNEQFF; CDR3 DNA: TGTGCCAGCAGCTCTAGCGGGAGTATCGCGTACAATGAGCAGTTCTTC
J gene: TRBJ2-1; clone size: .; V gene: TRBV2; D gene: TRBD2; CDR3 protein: CARGLAGVNEQFF; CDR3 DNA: TGTGCCAGGGGACTAGCGGGAGTAAATGAGCAGTTCTTC
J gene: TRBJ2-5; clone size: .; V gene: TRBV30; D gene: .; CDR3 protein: CAWSDYGGQETQYF; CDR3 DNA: TGTGCCTGGAGTGATTATGGGGGACAAGAGACCCAGTACTTC
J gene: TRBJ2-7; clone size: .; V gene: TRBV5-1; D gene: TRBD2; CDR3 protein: CASSLRIAGESYEQYF; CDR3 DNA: TGCGCCAGCAGCTTAAGGATAGCGGGGGAGTCCTACGAGCAGTACTTC